This T cell receptor beta chain originates from a study of T cells in women clearing cervical HPV infection. At the level of the study: Blood came at first lesion visit for cases, post-clearance for controls. Study-wide findings and caveats: TRBV6-7 abundance was lower in cases than controls (around 0.1% versus 0.15%). CIN3+ cases had significantly higher TCR repertoire richness than controls, but evenness did not differ.

Prevalent HPV16 infections were excluded; only incident single HPV16 infections included. This CDR3 is 16 amino acids long. Germline V CDR1 and CDR2: MRHNA, SNTAGT. The junction had 5 bases not matched to a gene; V was cut back by 7 bases and J by 0 bases. TCRdb's copy holds only in-frame clones and misses some; the assay was immunoSEQ multiplex PCR. The sample table includes about 29,000 clones. A remark on this clone: The antigen is unknown. The sequence runs out 3 residues before the end of the CDR3; the remainder is reconstructed from the germline J gene.

The source material was blood buffy coat. This TCR derives from a woman aged 18 to 75 with a cervical HPV16 infection that either progressed to CIN3+ or cleared (not recorded which). The V and J genes are TRBV6-4 and TRBJ2-2, with TRBD2 identical over 10 bases. CDR3 DNA, as far as it was read: TGTGCCAGCATCGAGCGGGAGGGAGCGAACACCGGGGAG. Translated: CASIEREGANTGE. The whole CDR3 protein reads CASIEREGANTGELFF.